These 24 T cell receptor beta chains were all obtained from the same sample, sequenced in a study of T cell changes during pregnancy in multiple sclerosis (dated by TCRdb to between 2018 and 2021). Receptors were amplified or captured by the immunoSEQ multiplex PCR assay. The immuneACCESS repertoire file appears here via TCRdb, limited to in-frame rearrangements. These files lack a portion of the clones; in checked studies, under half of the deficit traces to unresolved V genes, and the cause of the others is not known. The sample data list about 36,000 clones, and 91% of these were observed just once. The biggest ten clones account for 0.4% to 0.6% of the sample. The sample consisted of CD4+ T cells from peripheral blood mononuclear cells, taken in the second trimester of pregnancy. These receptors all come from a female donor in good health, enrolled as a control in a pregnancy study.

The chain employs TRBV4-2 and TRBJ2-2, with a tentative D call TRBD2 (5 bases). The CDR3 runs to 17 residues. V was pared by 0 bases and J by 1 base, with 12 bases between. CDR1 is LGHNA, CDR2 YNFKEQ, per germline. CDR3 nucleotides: TGTGCCAGCAGCCAAGATCCGGGATTCGTGAACACCGGGGAGCTGTTTTTT. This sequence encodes CASSQDPGFVNTGELFF.

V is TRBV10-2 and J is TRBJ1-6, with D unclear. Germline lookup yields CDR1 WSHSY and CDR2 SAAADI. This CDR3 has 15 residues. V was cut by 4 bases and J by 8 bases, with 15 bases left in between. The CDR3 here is CASSARAGNHSPLHF. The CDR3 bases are TGCGCCAGCAGTGCCCGGGCGGGGAATCATTCACCCCTCCACTTT.

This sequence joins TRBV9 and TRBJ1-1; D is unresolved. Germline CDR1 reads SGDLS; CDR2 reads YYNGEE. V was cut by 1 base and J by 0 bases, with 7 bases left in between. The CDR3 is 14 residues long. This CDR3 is CASSVRRLNTEAFF. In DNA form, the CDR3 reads TGTGCCAGCAGCGTACGGAGGTTGAACACTGAAGCTTTCTTT.

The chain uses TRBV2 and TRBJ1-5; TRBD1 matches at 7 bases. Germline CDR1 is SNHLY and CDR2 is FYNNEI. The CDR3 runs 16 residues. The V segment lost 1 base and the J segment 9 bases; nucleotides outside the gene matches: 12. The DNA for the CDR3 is TGTGCCAGCAGTGAAGTCTTCGAGGGGGCCGGTTGGCCCCAGCATTTT. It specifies CASSEVFEGAGWPQHF. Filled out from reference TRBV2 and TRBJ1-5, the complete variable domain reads EPEVTQTPSHQVTQMGQEVILRCVPISNHLYFYWYRQILGQKVEFLVSFYNNEISEKSEIFDDQFSVERPDGSNFTLKIRSTKLEDSAMYFCASSEVFEGAGWPQHFGDGTRLSIL.

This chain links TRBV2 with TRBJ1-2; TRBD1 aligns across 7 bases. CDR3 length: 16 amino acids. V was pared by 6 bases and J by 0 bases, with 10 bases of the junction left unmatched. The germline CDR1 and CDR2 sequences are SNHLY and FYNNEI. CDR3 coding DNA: TGTGCCAGCAGAAGAAACAGGGGTGGGGCTAACTATGGCTACACCTTC. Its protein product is CASRRNRGGANYGYTF. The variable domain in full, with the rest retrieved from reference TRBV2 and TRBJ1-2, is EPEVTQTPSHQVTQMGQEVILRCVPISNHLYFYWYRQILGQKVEFLVSFYNNEISEKSEIFDDQFSVERPDGSNFTLKIRSTKLEDSAMYFCASRRNRGGANYGYTFGSGTRLTVV.

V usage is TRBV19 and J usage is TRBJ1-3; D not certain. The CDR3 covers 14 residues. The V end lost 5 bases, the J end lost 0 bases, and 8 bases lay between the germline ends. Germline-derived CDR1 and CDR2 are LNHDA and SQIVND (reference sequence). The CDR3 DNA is TGTGCCAGTAGTTCACGGGACTCTGGAAACACCATATATTTT. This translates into CASSSRDSGNTIYF.

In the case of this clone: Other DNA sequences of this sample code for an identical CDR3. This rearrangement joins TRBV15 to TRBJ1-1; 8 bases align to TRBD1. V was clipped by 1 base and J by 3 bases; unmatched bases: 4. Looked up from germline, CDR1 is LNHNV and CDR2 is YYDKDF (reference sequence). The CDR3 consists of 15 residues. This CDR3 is CATSRVTGGYTEAFF. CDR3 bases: TGTGCCACCAGCAGAGTAACAGGGGGGTACACTGAAGCTTTCTTT.

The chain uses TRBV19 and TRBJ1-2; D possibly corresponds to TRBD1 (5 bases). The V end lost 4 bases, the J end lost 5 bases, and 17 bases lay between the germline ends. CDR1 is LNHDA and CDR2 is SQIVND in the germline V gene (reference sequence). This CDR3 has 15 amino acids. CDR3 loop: CASSTTGLRGYGYTF. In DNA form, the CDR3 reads TGTGCCAGTAGTACAACGGGACTCCGAGGGTATGGCTACACCTTC.

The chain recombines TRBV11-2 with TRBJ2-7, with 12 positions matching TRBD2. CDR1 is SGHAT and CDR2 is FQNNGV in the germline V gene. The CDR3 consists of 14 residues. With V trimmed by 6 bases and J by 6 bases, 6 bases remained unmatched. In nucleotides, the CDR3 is TGTGCCAGCAGTGGACTAGCGGGACTTCGCGAGCAGTACTTC. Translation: CASSGLAGLREQYF.

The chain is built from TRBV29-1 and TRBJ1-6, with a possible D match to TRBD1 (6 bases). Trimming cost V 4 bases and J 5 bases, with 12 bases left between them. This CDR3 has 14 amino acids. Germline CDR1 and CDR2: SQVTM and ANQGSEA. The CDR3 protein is CSVGGPDNNSPLHF. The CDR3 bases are TGCAGCGTTGGGGGGCCAGACAATAATTCACCCCTCCACTTT.

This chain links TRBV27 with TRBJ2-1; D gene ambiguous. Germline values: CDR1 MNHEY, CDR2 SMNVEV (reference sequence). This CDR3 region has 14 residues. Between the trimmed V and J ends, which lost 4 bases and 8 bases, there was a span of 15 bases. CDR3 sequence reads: CASSSKEMRHEQFF. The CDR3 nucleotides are TGTGCCAGCAGTTCTAAGGAAATGCGGCATGAGCAGTTCTTC.

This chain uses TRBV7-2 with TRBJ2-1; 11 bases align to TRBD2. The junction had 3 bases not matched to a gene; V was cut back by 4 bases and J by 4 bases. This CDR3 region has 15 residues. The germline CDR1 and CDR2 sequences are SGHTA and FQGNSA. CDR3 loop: CASSSTSGGYNEQFF. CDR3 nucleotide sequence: TGTGCCAGCAGCTCCACTAGCGGGGGATACAATGAGCAGTTCTTC. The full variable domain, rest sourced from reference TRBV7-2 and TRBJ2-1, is GAGVSQSPSNKVTEKGKDVELRCDPISGHTALYWYRQSLGQGLEFLIYFQGNSAPDKSGLPSDRFSAERTGGSVSTLTIQRTQQEDSAVYLCASSSTSGGYNEQFFGPGTRLTVL.

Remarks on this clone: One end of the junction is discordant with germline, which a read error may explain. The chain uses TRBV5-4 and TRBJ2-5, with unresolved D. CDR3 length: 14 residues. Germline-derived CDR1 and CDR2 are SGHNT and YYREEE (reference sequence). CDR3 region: CASSLGPVSWTQYF. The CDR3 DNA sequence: TGTGCCAGCAGTTTGGGTCCGGTATCGTGGACCCAGTACTTC.

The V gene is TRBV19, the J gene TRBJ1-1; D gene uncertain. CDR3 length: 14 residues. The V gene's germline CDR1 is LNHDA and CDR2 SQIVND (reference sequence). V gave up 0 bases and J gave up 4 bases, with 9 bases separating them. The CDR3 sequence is CASSIEGRGTEAFF. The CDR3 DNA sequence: TGTGCCAGTAGTATAGAGGGTCGGGGCACTGAAGCTTTCTTT.

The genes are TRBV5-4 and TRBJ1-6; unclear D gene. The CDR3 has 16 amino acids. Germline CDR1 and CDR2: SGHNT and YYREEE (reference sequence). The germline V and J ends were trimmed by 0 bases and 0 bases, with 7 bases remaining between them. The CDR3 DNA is TGTGCCAGCAGCTTGGCGGGTAGCTCCTATAATTCACCCCTCCACTTT. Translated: CASSLAGSSYNSPLHF.

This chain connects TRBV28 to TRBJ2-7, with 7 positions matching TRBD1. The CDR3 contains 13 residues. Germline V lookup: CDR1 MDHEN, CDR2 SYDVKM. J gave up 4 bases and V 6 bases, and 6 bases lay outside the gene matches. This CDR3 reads CASRGQRLYEQYF. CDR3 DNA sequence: TGTGCCAGCAGGGGACAGAGATTATACGAGCAGTACTTC. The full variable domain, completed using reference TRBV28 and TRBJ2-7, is DVKVTQSSRYLVKRTGEKVFLECVQDMDHENMFWYRQDPGLGLRLIYFSYDVKMKEKGDIPEGYSVSREKKERFSLILESASTNQTSMYLCASRGQRLYEQYFGPGTRLTVT.

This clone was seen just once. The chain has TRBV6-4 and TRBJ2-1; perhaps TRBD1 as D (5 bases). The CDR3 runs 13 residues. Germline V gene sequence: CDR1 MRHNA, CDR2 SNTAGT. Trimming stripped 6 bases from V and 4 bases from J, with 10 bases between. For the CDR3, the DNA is TGTGCCAGCAGCCCTGGACATTACAATGAGCAGTTCTTC. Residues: CASSPGHYNEQFF.

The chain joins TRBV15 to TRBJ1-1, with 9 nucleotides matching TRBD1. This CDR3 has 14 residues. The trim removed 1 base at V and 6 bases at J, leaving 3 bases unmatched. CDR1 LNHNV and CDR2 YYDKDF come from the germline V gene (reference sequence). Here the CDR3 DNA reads TGTGCCACCAGCAGAGTGACAGGGGGAGCTGAAGCTTTCTTT. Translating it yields CATSRVTGGAEAFF.

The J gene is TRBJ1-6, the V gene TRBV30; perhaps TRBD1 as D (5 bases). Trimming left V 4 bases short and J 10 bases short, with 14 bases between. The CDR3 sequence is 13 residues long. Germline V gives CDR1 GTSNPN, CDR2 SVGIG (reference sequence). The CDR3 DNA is TGTGCCTGGAATGCCGGGGGGGAATCACCCCTCCACTTT. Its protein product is CAWNAGGESPLHF.

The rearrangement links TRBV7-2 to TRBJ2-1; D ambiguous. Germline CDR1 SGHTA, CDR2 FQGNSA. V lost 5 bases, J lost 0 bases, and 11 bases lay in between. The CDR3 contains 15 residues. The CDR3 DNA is TGTGCCAGCAGCCCACAGAAGAGCTCCTACAATGAGCAGTTCTTC. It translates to CASSPQKSSYNEQFF.

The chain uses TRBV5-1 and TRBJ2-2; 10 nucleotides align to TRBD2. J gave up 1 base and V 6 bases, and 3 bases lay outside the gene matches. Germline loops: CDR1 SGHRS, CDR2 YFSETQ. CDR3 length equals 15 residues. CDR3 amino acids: CASKLAGKNTGELFF. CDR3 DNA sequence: TGCGCCAGCAAACTAGCGGGGAAGAACACCGGGGAGCTGTTTTTT.

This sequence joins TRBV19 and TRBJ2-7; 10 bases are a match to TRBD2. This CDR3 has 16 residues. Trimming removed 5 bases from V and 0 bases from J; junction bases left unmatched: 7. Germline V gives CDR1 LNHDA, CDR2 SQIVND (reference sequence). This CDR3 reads CASSGTSVTSSYEQYF. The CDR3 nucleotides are TGTGCCAGTAGTGGGACTAGCGTGACGAGCTCCTACGAGCAGTACTTC.

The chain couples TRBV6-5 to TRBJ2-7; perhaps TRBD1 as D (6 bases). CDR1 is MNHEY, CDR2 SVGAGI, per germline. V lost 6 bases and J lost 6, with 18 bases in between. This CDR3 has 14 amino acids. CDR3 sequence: CASRAGVERTEQYF. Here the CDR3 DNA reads TGTGCCAGCAGGGCAGGGGTGGAAAGAACCGAGCAGTACTTC.

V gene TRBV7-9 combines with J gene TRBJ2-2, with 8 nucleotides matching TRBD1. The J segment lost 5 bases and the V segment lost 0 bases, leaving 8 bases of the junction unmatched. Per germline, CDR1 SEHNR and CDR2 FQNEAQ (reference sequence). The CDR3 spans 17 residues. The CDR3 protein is CASSLALTDRETGELFF. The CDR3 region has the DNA TGTGCCAGCAGCTTAGCGCTAACGGACAGGGAAACCGGGGAGCTGTTTTTT.